One sample yielded the 28 T cell receptor beta chains listed below, sequenced in a study of cytomegalovirus exposure and HLA in healthy donors. PCR used 60 Vbeta primers and 13 Jbeta primers. Assay used: immunoSEQ multiplex PCR; TCRdb lists only in-frame clones, some missing. The sample records about 95,000 clones, 82% being singletons. The sequencing input was PBMCs. These receptors were taken from a man aged 25-45 years in good health and CMV-seropositive.

The chain uses TRBV7-8 and TRBJ1-5, with D possibly TRBD1 on 5 matching bases. CDR1 and CDR2 (germline): SGHVS, FQNEAQ. Trimming took 0 bases from V and 6 from J, leaving 9 bases between them. The CDR3 is 14 amino acids. CDR3 loop: CASSLAQGGQPQHF. The CDR3 DNA reads as TGTGCCAGCAGCTTAGCTCAGGGAGGTCAGCCCCAGCATTTT.

The CDR3 reads CASSRTSGRWEQFF. The DNA for the CDR3 is TGCGCCAGCAGCCGGACTAGCGGGAGGTGGGAGCAGTTCTTC. The rearrangement joins TRBV5-1 to TRBJ2-1; TRBD2 agrees at 14 bases. Germline CDR1 is SGHRS and CDR2 is YFSETQ. Unmatched junction bases numbered 4, after V lost 4 bases and J lost 10 bases. This CDR3 is built from 14 residues.

This clone was detected only once. The chain has TRBV6-5 and TRBJ1-2; D is undetermined. Germline-derived CDR1 and CDR2 are MNHEY and SVGAGI. The length of the CDR3 is 13 residues. V was clipped by 2 bases and J by 3 bases, with 7 bases between them. The CDR3 DNA reads as TGTGCCAGCAGTTACGCGGCGGACTATGGCTACACCTTC. Translating gives CASSYAADYGYTF.

The sample holds one count of this clone. The V call is TRBV4-2, the J call TRBJ2-7, with 11 bases lining up with TRBD2. Per germline, CDR1 LGHNA and CDR2 YNFKEQ. The V gene end was trimmed by 5 bases and the J gene end by 3 bases; junction bases not matched to a gene: 9. This CDR3 contains 16 residues. CDR3 amino acids: CASSGRETSGIYEQYF. CDR3 bases: TGTGCCAGCAGCGGAAGGGAGACTAGCGGGATCTACGAGCAGTACTTC.

This clone has a handful of counts. This chain joins TRBV7-9 and TRBJ2-1, with D hard to call. Deletions cut 4 bases from V and 9 bases from J, with 10 bases between. Per germline, CDR1 SEHNR and CDR2 FQNEAQ (reference sequence). The CDR3 loop spans 12 amino acids. In DNA, the CDR3 is TGTGCCAGCAGCTCCCGCGGTATTGAGCAGTTCTTC. This codes for CASSSRGIEQFF.

V gene TRBV19 combines with J gene TRBJ1-4; D is perhaps TRBD1 (5 bases). This CDR3 comprises 14 residues. The germline V gene encodes CDR1 LNHDA and CDR2 SQIVND (reference sequence). Between the trimmed V and J ends, which lost 5 bases and 6 bases, there was a span of 13 bases. For the CDR3, the DNA is TGTGCCAGTAGTCCACAGGCCGCGGATGAAAAACTGTTTTTT. Protein: CASSPQAADEKLFF. Full variable domain (rest looked up from reference TRBV19 and TRBJ1-4): DGGITQSPKYLFRKEGQNVTLSCEQNLNHDAMYWYRQDPGQGLRLIYYSQIVNDFQKGDIAEGYSVSREKKESFPLTVTSAQKNPTAFYLCASSPQAADEKLFFGSGTQLSVL.

The CDR3: CASSLGGQGSKNYGYTF. Here the CDR3 DNA reads TGTGCCAGCAGCTTAGGGGGACAGGGGTCCAAAAACTATGGCTACACCTTC. V is TRBV7-6 and J is TRBJ1-2, with 10 bases identical to TRBD1. This CDR3 has 17 residues. The germline V gene encodes CDR1 SGHVS and CDR2 FNYEAQ. Trimming took 1 base from V and 2 from J; bases not matched to a gene: 7. The variable domain in full, completed from reference TRBV7-6 and TRBJ1-2, reads GAGVSQSPRYKVTKRGQDVALRCDPISGHVSLYWYRQALGQGPEFLTYFNYEAQQDKSGLPNDRFSAERPEGSISTLTIQRTEQRDSAMYRCASSLGGQGSKNYGYTFGSGTRLTVV.

This sequence joins TRBV9 and TRBJ2-1; 9 bases fit TRBD1. This CDR3 has 16 residues. Germline values: CDR1 SGDLS, CDR2 YYNGEE. V shed 4 bases, J shed 6 bases, and the junction held 11 bases outside the gene matches. CDR3 residues: CASSLPGTGIGNEQFF. CDR3 DNA: TGTGCCAGCAGCCTCCCCGGGACAGGGATTGGCAATGAGCAGTTCTTC.

V and J are TRBV7-9 and TRBJ2-1; TRBD2 aligns across 7 bases. The V and J ends lost 1 base and 6 bases, in that order; junction bases with no gene match: 9. This CDR3 has 16 residues. Looked up from germline, CDR1 is SEHNR and CDR2 is FQNEAQ (reference sequence). For the CDR3, the DNA is TGTGCCAGCAGCTTAGTGGGGGGGAGAGGAGGCAATGAGCAGTTCTTC. This sequence encodes CASSLVGGRGGNEQFF.

V gene TRBV10-3 combines with J gene TRBJ2-1, with TRBD2 matching 8 bases. The CDR3 spans 15 residues. V was pared by 0 bases and J by 8 bases, with 6 bases of the junction left unmatched. Per the germline V gene, CDR1 is ENHRY and CDR2 is SYGVKD. Here the CDR3 DNA reads TGTGCCATCAGTGAGTCCCTGGGACTAGTGGATGAGCAGTTCTTC. As protein: CAISESLGLVDEQFF.

CDR3 sequence: CASSSRQGNTGELFF. In DNA, the CDR3 is TGTGCCAGCAGCTCCCGACAGGGGAACACCGGGGAGCTGTTTTTT. The V gene is TRBV5-6, the J gene TRBJ2-2; TRBD1 matches 7 bases. The CDR3 is made up of 15 amino acids. After removal of 3 bases from V and 1 base from J, the junction contained 3 bases not matched to a gene. The germline V gene has CDR1 SGHDT and CDR2 YYEEEE.

This rearrangement joins TRBV9 to TRBJ1-2; D possibly corresponds to TRBD1 (6 bases). The CDR3 is made up of 14 amino acids. The germline V and J ends were trimmed by 3 bases and 0 bases, with 9 bases remaining between them. Germline CDR1 reads SGDLS; CDR2 reads YYNGEE. Here the CDR3 reads CASSAGQTNYGYTF. The DNA for the CDR3 is TGTGCCAGCAGCGCAGGACAGACTAACTATGGCTACACCTTC.

The V call is TRBV7-2, the J call TRBJ1-6; TRBD1 aligns across 8 bases. Germline values: CDR1 SGHTA, CDR2 FQGNSA. With 0 bases clipped from V and 0 bases from J, the junction kept 16 bases outside the gene matches. This CDR3 is built from 22 residues. CDR3 protein: CASSLAIITGTGVSSYNSPLHF. The CDR3 region has the DNA TGTGCCAGCAGCTTAGCTATCATCACCGGGACAGGCGTTAGCTCCTATAATTCACCCCTCCACTTT.

The chain couples TRBV29-1 to TRBJ2-1; the match to TRBD2 covers 7 bases. The CDR3 extends over 11 amino acids. Germline values: CDR1 SQVTM, CDR2 ANQGSEA. Trimming took 5 bases from V and 8 from J; bases not matched to a gene: 3. The CDR3 protein is CSVSREDEQFF. As DNA, the CDR3 is TGCAGCGTTTCCCGGGAGGATGAGCAGTTCTTC.

Only one count was recorded for this clone. This chain uses TRBV19 with TRBJ1-2, with 11 bases matching TRBD1. The CDR3 runs 13 residues. The V gene end was trimmed by 7 bases and the J gene end by 5 bases; junction bases not matched to a gene: 3. Per the germline V gene, CDR1 is LNHDA and CDR2 is SQIVND (reference sequence). The CDR3 DNA reads as TGTGCCAGTAATCGGGACAGGGGGTATGGCTACACCTTC. Its protein product is CASNRDRGYGYTF.

The chain carries TRBV5-1 and TRBJ2-6; possibly TRBD1 for D (6 bases). The V and J ends lost 0 bases and 0 bases respectively, with 16 bases between them. The CDR3 spans 19 residues. Germline V CDR1 and CDR2: SGHRS, YFSETQ. The CDR3 DNA reads TGCGCCAGCAGCTTGGGGCGGACAGTTCTGAGCTCTGGGGCCAACGTCCTGACTTTC. Protein sequence: CASSLGRTVLSSGANVLTF.

In DNA, the CDR3 is TGTGCCAGCAGAATGACAGGCGACAATGAGCAGTTCTTC. Amino acids: CASRMTGDNEQFF. The chain couples TRBV6-1 to TRBJ2-1, with D possibly being TRBD1 (6 bases). The CDR3 consists of 13 residues. The germline V gene has CDR1 MNHNS and CDR2 SASEGT. Trimming shortened V by 6 bases and J by 5 bases, and 11 bases separated the two germline ends.

The chain employs TRBV7-2 and TRBJ1-2, with D hard to call. The CDR3 totals 12 residues. Deletions cut 5 bases from V and 7 bases from J, with 11 bases between. Germline values: CDR1 SGHTA, CDR2 FQGNSA. In DNA form, the CDR3 reads TGTGCCAGCAGCCCCCGGCGGGGTGGCTACACCTTC. Amino acids: CASSPRRGGYTF.

The V and J genes are TRBV7-2 and TRBJ1-2; the D gene is possibly TRBD1 (5 bases). The CDR3 totals 14 residues. V lost 5 bases and J 4 bases, leaving 14 bases between the germline ends. The germline gives CDR1 SGHTA, CDR2 FQGNSA. Here the CDR3 DNA reads TGTGCCAGCAGCCGAGACAGCTTCCCCTATGGCTACACCTTC. Protein product: CASSRDSFPYGYTF.

This CDR3 is CASSAGLAGGNEQFF. CDR3 sequence (DNA): TGTGCCAGCTCAGCGGGACTAGCGGGAGGCAATGAGCAGTTCTTC. The chain carries TRBV18 and TRBJ2-1; 15 bases agree with TRBD2. Germline V gives CDR1 KGHSH, CDR2 LQKENI. J was trimmed by 6 bases and V by 5 bases; bases with no gene match: 2. This CDR3 is built from 15 residues. The variable domain in full, with the rest retrieved from reference TRBV18 and TRBJ2-1, is NAGVMQNPRHLVRRRGQEARLRCSPMKGHSHVYWYRQLPEEGLKFMVYLQKENIIDESGMPKERFSAEFPKEGPSILRIQQVVRGDSAAYFCASSAGLAGGNEQFFGPGTRLTVL.

This chain connects TRBV30 to TRBJ1-2; the match to TRBD1 covers 10 bases. The V gene end was trimmed by 5 bases and the J gene end by 6 bases; junction bases not matched to a gene: 9. The germline V gene has CDR1 GTSNPN and CDR2 SVGIG (reference sequence). The length of the CDR3 is 14 residues. Written as DNA, the CDR3 is TGTGCCTGGGGGCGGCGACAGGGGGCGAATGGCTACACCTTC. Translation: CAWGRRQGANGYTF.

The chain joins TRBV30 to TRBJ2-5; D might be TRBD2 (7 bases). Germline CDR1 is GTSNPN and CDR2 is SVGIG (reference sequence). The V end was cut by 2 bases, the J end by 5 bases, with 15 bases between. There are 14 residues in the CDR3. CDR3 DNA: TGTGCCTGGAGTTCTCTCGGGGGGCGCGAGACCCAGTACTTC. It translates to CAWSSLGGRETQYF.

Comment on this clone: Other DNA sequences in this specimen translate into the identical CDR3. The CDR3 DNA sequence: TGCGCCAGCAGCTCACAGGGGAACACTGAAGCTTTCTTT. Protein: CASSSQGNTEAFF. J is TRBJ1-1 and V is TRBV5-1; D may be TRBD1 (6 bases). Germline values: CDR1 SGHRS, CDR2 YFSETQ. There are 13 residues in the CDR3. Trimming removed 3 bases from V and 1 base from J, with 7 bases in between.

This chain joins TRBV29-1 and TRBJ2-1, with D maybe TRBD2 (6 bases). The CDR3 has 12 amino acids. V was shortened by 4 bases and J by 5 bases, with 9 bases between the two germline ends. Germline V CDR1 and CDR2: SQVTM, ANQGSEA. The CDR3 DNA is TGCAGCGTTGTGGCTAGCGACAATGAGCAGTTCTTC. This encodes CSVVASDNEQFF.

Here the CDR3 reads CASSLRPGQGAAFANTGELFF. CDR3 coding DNA: TGCGCCAGCAGCTTGAGGCCGGGACAGGGAGCCGCGTTCGCGAACACCGGGGAGCTGTTTTTT. The rearrangement joins TRBV5-1 to TRBJ2-2; 9 bases fit TRBD1. From germline, CDR1 is SGHRS and CDR2 YFSETQ. The J segment lost 0 bases and the V segment lost 1 base, leaving 16 bases of the junction unmatched. The CDR3 extends over 21 amino acids.

The rearrangement uses TRBV5-1 and TRBJ2-2; possibly TRBD2 for D (5 bases). The CDR3 loop spans 14 amino acids. Germline V lookup: CDR1 SGHRS, CDR2 YFSETQ. Trimming stripped 2 bases from V and 3 bases from J, with 8 bases between. CDR3 amino acids: CASSFRDDTGELFF. In nucleotides, the CDR3 is TGCGCCAGCAGCTTCCGGGATGACACCGGGGAGCTGTTTTTT. Filled out from reference TRBV5-1 and TRBJ2-2, the complete variable domain reads KAGVTQTPRYLIKTRGQQVTLSCSPISGHRSVSWYQQTPGQGLQFLFEYFSETQRNKGNFPGRFSGRQFSNSRSEMNVSTLELGDSALYLCASSFRDDTGELFFGEGSRLTVL.

The rearrangement links TRBV6-1 to TRBJ1-1, with D perhaps TRBD1 (5 bases). Between the trimmed V and J ends, which lost 2 bases and 4 bases, there was a span of 17 bases. This CDR3 is built from 16 residues. Germline CDR1 and CDR2: MNHNS and SASEGT. This chain's CDR3 is CASSEPNAGPSTEAFF. In DNA form, the CDR3 reads TGTGCCAGCAGTGAACCGAACGCAGGGCCCAGCACTGAAGCTTTCTTT.

The rearrangement links TRBV19 to TRBJ1-4; D gene unclear. V was pared by 6 bases and J by 2 bases, with 10 bases between. CDR1 is LNHDA and CDR2 is SQIVND in the germline V gene (reference sequence). CDR3 length: 14 amino acids. CDR3 region: CASSPPVTNEKLFF. DNA of the CDR3: TGTGCCAGTAGCCCCCCCGTGACTAATGAAAAACTGTTTTTT.